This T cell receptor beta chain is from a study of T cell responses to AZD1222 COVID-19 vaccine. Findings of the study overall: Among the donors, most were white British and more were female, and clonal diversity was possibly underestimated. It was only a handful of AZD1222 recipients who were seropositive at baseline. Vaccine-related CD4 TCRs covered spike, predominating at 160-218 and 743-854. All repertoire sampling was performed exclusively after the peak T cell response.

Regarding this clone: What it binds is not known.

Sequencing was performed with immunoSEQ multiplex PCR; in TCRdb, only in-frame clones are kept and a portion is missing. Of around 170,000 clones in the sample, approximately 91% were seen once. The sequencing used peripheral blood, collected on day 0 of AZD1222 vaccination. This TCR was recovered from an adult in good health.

CDR3 bases: TGTGCCAGCACCATACGCCCTCGTAGCACTAATGAAAAACTGTTTTTT. Translation: CASTIRPRSTNEKLFF. V gene TRBV2 combines with J gene TRBJ1-4; no definite D call. Germline lookup yields CDR1 SNHLY and CDR2 FYNNEI. The V end was cut by 7 bases, the J end by 2 bases, with 17 bases between. The CDR3 contains 16 residues.